These T cell receptor beta chains were read from a single sample in a study of OX40 agonist ivuxolimab in advanced cancers. The repertoire was sequenced with immunoSEQ multiplex PCR; TCRdb's copy has only in-frame clones and lacks some. The sample yields over 70,000 clones, under 95% seen once. The sample in question was CD4+ or CD8+ T cells sorted from blood, obtained in a trial of the OX40 agonist ivuxolimab. These TCRs come from an adult with an advanced solid tumor such as melanoma, head and neck, liver or kidney cancer. Each CDR3 is given with its conserved first and last residue. A D gene is named only where the DNA matches it firmly. For some rows the clone size is stated as once, few or many, or as a class when expanded; others skip it.

CDR3 length: 14
clone size: .
D gene: .
J gene: TRBJ2-1
V gene: TRBV25-1
CDR3 DNA: TGTGCCAGCAGTCGGGGGCCGGGGTACAATGAGCAGTTCTTC
CDR3 protein: CASSRGPGYNEQFF

CDR3 length: 15
clone size: .
D gene: .
J gene: TRBJ2-1
V gene: TRBV14
CDR3 DNA: TGTGCCAGCAGCCAAGTGTTTCACCGGGGAAATGAGCAGTTCTTC
CDR3 protein: CASSQVFHRGNEQFF

CDR3 length: 13
clone size: .
D gene: .
J gene: TRBJ1-3
V gene: TRBV5-4
CDR3 DNA: TGTGCCAGCAGCCCCCCGGCGGGGAACACCATATATTTT
CDR3 protein: CASSPPAGNTIYF

CDR3 length: 15
clone size: .
D gene: .
J gene: TRBJ2-7
V gene: TRBV7-2
CDR3 DNA: TGTGCCAGCAGCCCGACTGGGCGGGCCACCTACGAGCAGTACTTC
CDR3 protein: CASSPTGRATYEQYF

CDR3 length: 15
clone size: once
D gene: TRBD1
J gene: TRBJ1-1
V gene: TRBV9
CDR3 DNA: TGTGCCAGCAGCCCCCTGACAGGGGGGGACCTTGAAGCTTTCTTT
CDR3 protein: CASSPLTGGDLEAFF

CDR3 length: 13
clone size: .
D gene: .
J gene: TRBJ2-2
V gene: TRBV6-5
CDR3 DNA: TGTGCCAGCAGGGGTCTGAACACCGGGGAGCTGTTTTTT
CDR3 protein: CASRGLNTGELFF

CDR3 length: 14
clone size: .
D gene: .
J gene: TRBJ1-2
V gene: TRBV29-1
CDR3 DNA: TGCAGCGTTGAAAAGATCGGACAGATCTATGGCTACACCTTC
CDR3 protein: CSVEKIGQIYGYTF

CDR3 length: 19
clone size: .
D gene: TRBD1
J gene: TRBJ1-3
V gene: TRBV12-5
CDR3 DNA: TGTGCTAGTGGTTTGCTAAGGGTACGGACAGGGGGTGCTGGAAACACCATATATTTT
CDR3 protein: CASGLLRVRTGGAGNTIYF

CDR3 length: 15
clone size: .
D gene: .
J gene: TRBJ2-7
V gene: TRBV9
CDR3 DNA: TGTGCCAGCAGCGTAGAAGGGGGTGTCTACTACGAGCAGTACTTC
CDR3 protein: CASSVEGGVYYEQYF

CDR3 length: 15
clone size: .
D gene: .
J gene: TRBJ2-2
V gene: TRBV4-3
CDR3 DNA: TGCGCTAGCAGCCAAGATTCCGGGGGCGACGGGGAGCTGTTTTTT
CDR3 protein: CASSQDSGGDGELFF